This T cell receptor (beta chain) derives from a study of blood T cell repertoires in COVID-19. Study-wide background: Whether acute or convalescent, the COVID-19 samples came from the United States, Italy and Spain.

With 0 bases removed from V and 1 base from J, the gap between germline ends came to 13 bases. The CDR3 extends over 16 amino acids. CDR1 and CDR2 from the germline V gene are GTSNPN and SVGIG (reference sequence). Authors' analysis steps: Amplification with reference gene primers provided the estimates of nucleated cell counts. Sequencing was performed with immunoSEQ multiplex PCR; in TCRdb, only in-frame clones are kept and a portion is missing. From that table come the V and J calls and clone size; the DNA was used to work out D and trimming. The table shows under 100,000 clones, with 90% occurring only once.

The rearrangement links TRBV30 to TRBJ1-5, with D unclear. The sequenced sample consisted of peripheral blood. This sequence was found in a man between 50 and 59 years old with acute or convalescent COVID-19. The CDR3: CAWSVIGTNSNQPQHF. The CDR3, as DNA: TGTGCCTGGAGTGTAATCGGTACTAACAGCAATCAGCCCCAGCATTTT.